A single sample is the source of the 25 T cell receptor beta chains below, sequenced in a study of blood T cell repertoires in COVID-19. Data came from immunoSEQ multiplex PCR; TCRdb stores just in-frame clones and leaves some out. The sample lists approximately 280,000 clones, approximately 80% occurring once. Sequenced: PBMCs or T cells enriched from blood (not recorded which). These receptors all come from a man between 40 and 49 years old who had been exposed to COVID-19.

This chain links TRBV19 with TRBJ1-1, with unresolved D. The CDR3 extends over 13 amino acids. CDR1 is LNHDA, CDR2 SQIVND, per germline (reference sequence). Trimming took 5 bases from V and 11 from J, leaving 18 bases between them. The CDR3 DNA sequence: TGTGCCAGTAGTCCGGGCGGCGGGGTTCGGGCTTTCTTT. Translated, it gives CASSPGGGVRAFF. Together with reference TRBV19 and TRBJ1-1, the CDR3 gives the full variable domain: DGGITQSPKYLFRKEGQNVTLSCEQNLNHDAMYWYRQDPGQGLRLIYYSQIVNDFQKGDIAEGYSVSREKKESFPLTVTSAQKNPTAFYLCASSPGGGVRAFFGQGTRLTVV.

This chain joins TRBV18 and TRBJ1-5; TRBD1 agrees at 8 bases. The length of the CDR3 is 16 residues. Germline-derived CDR1 and CDR2 are KGHSH and LQKENI. With V trimmed by 3 bases and J by 4 bases, 8 bases remained unmatched. This chain's CDR3 is CASSPSGTGDNQPQHF. The CDR3, as DNA: TGTGCCAGCTCACCTTCCGGGACAGGTGATAATCAGCCCCAGCATTTT.

V is TRBV19 and J is TRBJ1-2; possible D gene TRBD1, 5 bases. Per germline, CDR1 LNHDA and CDR2 SQIVND (reference sequence). The V end lost 10 bases, the J end lost 0 bases, and 9 bases lay between the germline ends. The CDR3 has 12 amino acids. The CDR3 DNA reads TGTGCCACCACGACAGCTAACTATGGCTACACCTTC. This codes for CATTTANYGYTF. Based on the CDR3 plus reference TRBV19 and TRBJ1-2, the full variable domain is DGGITQSPKYLFRKEGQNVTLSCEQNLNHDAMYWYRQDPGQGLRLIYYSQIVNDFQKGDIAEGYSVSREKKESFPLTVTSAQKNPTAFYLCATTTANYGYTFGSGTRLTVV.

The gene calls are TRBV9 and TRBJ2-2; the D gene is possibly TRBD2 (5 bases). V dropped 4 bases and J dropped 1 base, with 14 bases sitting between them. The CDR3 contains 16 residues. Germline-derived CDR1 and CDR2 are SGDLS and YYNGEE. The CDR3 loop reads CASSLGGSGNTGELFF. The CDR3 region has the DNA TGTGCCAGCAGCCTGGGTGGCAGCGGGAACACCGGGGAGCTGTTTTTT.

In regard to this clone: The sample contains more than one DNA sequence encoding this CDR3. V gene TRBV7-3 combines with J gene TRBJ1-1; D not resolved. The germline CDR1 and CDR2 sequences are SGHTA and FQGTGA. There are 13 residues in the CDR3. Between the trimmed V and J ends, which lost 4 bases and 5 bases, there was a span of 11 bases. The CDR3 region has the DNA TGTGCCAGCAGCTCGGGCGGAGGGACTGAAGCTTTCTTT. It yields the protein CASSSGGGTEAFF.

This chain connects TRBV5-1 to TRBJ2-1; D might be TRBD2 (5 bases). The CDR3 length is 14 residues. The V gene lost 4 bases and the J gene lost 4 bases, with 12 bases spanning the gap. Germline CDR1 and CDR2: SGHRS and YFSETQ. The CDR3 is CASSQADKYNEQFF. The CDR3 bases are TGCGCCAGCAGCCAAGCGGATAAATACAATGAGCAGTTCTTC. The variable domain in full, with the rest retrieved from reference TRBV5-1 and TRBJ2-1, is KAGVTQTPRYLIKTRGQQVTLSCSPISGHRSVSWYQQTPGQGLQFLFEYFSETQRNKGNFPGRFSGRQFSNSRSEMNVSTLELGDSALYLCASSQADKYNEQFFGPGTRLTVL.

The chain is built from TRBV25-1 and TRBJ2-3; 9 bases map to TRBD1. V shed 1 base and J 6 bases; nucleotides not matched to a gene: 8. The CDR3 totals 16 residues. Germline V gene data show CDR1 as MGHDK and CDR2 as SYGVNS. CDR3 sequence: CASSESGTGRRDTQYF. The CDR3 region has the DNA TGTGCCAGCAGTGAATCGGGGACAGGGAGAAGGGATACGCAGTATTTT.

The rearrangement uses TRBV11-2 and TRBJ2-5, with 14 nucleotides matching TRBD2. CDR3 length equals 15 residues. CDR1 and CDR2 (germline): SGHAT, FQNNGV. J gave up 4 bases and V 4 bases, and 2 bases lay outside the gene matches. Here the CDR3 reads CASSSGLAGAETQYF. The DNA of the CDR3 is TGTGCCAGCAGCTCGGGACTAGCGGGAGCAGAGACCCAGTACTTC.

The chain employs TRBV6-2 or TRBV6-3 and TRBJ2-7; TRBD2 matches 11 bases. The CDR3 has 17 residues. CDR1 is MNHEY and CDR2 is SVGEGT in the germline V gene. V was pared by 4 bases and J by 3 bases, with 11 bases of the junction left unmatched. CDR3 loop: CASSSDITGLADYEQYF. The CDR3 DNA reads TGTGCCAGCAGTTCCGACATAACGGGACTAGCGGACTACGAGCAGTACTTC.

V gene TRBV5-1 combines with J gene TRBJ1-5; D ambiguous. The CDR3 consists of 14 residues. The V end was cut by 5 bases, the J end by 6 bases, with 15 bases between. Germline lookup yields CDR1 SGHRS and CDR2 YFSETQ. The CDR3 reads CASRSEGDGQPQHF. CDR3 coding DNA: TGCGCCAGCAGATCGGAGGGAGACGGTCAGCCCCAGCATTTT.

This chain uses TRBV5-1 with TRBJ1-1, with D possibly TRBD1 on 5 matching bases. Trimming removed 0 bases from V and 3 bases from J, with 9 bases in between. The CDR3 is made up of 14 amino acids. CDR1 SGHRS and CDR2 YFSETQ come from the germline V gene. CDR3 nucleotide sequence: TGCGCCAGCAGCTTGGGCAGGGTAGACACTGAAGCTTTCTTT. It yields the protein CASSLGRVDTEAFF.

This clone has only one observation. V and J are TRBV19 and TRBJ2-3; D possibly corresponds to TRBD1 (5 bases). CDR1 is LNHDA and CDR2 is SQIVND in the germline V gene (reference sequence). The CDR3 sequence is 14 residues long. V dropped 10 bases and J dropped 0 bases, with 14 bases sitting between them. The CDR3 spells CATQVSGSTDTQYF. For the CDR3, the DNA is TGTGCCACCCAAGTCTCAGGGAGCACAGATACGCAGTATTTT.

The chain is built from TRBV3-1 (or the pseudogene TRBV3-2) and TRBJ2-2, with D possibly matching TRBD1 (6 bases). Germline loops: CDR1 LGHDT, CDR2 YNNKEL (reference sequence). This CDR3 spans 17 amino acids. Trimming removed 1 base at V and 3 bases at J, with 15 bases between. The CDR3 loop is CASSQGVDRTYTGELFF. The DNA of the CDR3 is TGTGCCAGCAGCCAAGGCGTCGACAGGACCTACACCGGGGAGCTGTTTTTT.

The chain is built from TRBV27 and TRBJ2-1; D ambiguous. The CDR3 sequence is 15 residues long. V gave up 4 bases and J gave up 5 bases, with 15 bases separating them. Germline CDR1 is MNHEY and CDR2 is SMNVEV (reference sequence). This CDR3 reads CASSSPAWADNEQFF. CDR3 nucleotide sequence: TGTGCCAGCAGTTCCCCTGCGTGGGCAGACAATGAGCAGTTCTTC.

The chain combines TRBV11-2 with TRBJ2-3; tentative D call: TRBD2 (6 bases). Germline values: CDR1 SGHAT, CDR2 FQNNGV. This CDR3 region has 19 residues. V was pared by 5 bases and J by 2 bases, with 26 bases between. The chain's CDR3 is CASSQGSFWLGRTTDTQYF. CDR3 DNA sequence: TGTGCCAGCAGCCAAGGGTCCTTTTGGTTAGGGAGGACCACAGATACGCAGTATTTT.

J is TRBJ2-5 and V is TRBV7-8; TRBD2 matches at 7 bases. Germline V lookup: CDR1 SGHVS, CDR2 FQNEAQ. Trimming removed 5 bases from V and 4 bases from J; junction bases left unmatched: 10. The CDR3 consists of 15 residues. This CDR3 is CASSPPWGGGETQYF. Here the CDR3 DNA reads TGTGCCAGCAGCCCCCCTTGGGGGGGAGGAGAGACCCAGTACTTC.

This chain links TRBV3-1 (or the pseudogene TRBV3-2) with TRBJ2-7, with a possible D match to TRBD1 (6 bases). The ends were cut back, 4 bases at V and 7 bases at J, with 17 bases in the middle. The CDR3 is 14 amino acids. The V gene's germline CDR1 is LGHDT and CDR2 YNNKEL (reference sequence). The CDR3 DNA reads as TGTGCCAGCAGCCGGGGGCGCGAGTTTGGGGAGCAGTACTTC. Amino acid sequence: CASSRGREFGEQYF.

About this clone itself: The same CDR3 is also encoded by other DNA sequences in this sample. This rearrangement joins TRBV7-9 to TRBJ2-7; 7 bases match TRBD1. This CDR3 has 14 amino acids. The trim removed 3 bases at V and 0 bases at J, leaving 2 bases unmatched. CDR1 and CDR2 from the germline V gene are SEHNR and FQNEAQ (reference sequence). For the CDR3, the DNA is TGTGCCAGCAGCTTGGGACAGAACTCCTACGAGCAGTACTTC. It codes for CASSLGQNSYEQYF.

The gene calls are TRBV5-1 and TRBJ1-1; D ambiguous. Germline-derived CDR1 and CDR2 are SGHRS and YFSETQ. V lost 0 bases to trimming and J lost 3 bases, with 9 bases between them. This CDR3 is built from 14 residues. CDR3 bases: TGCGCCAGCAGCTTGGGGAGATCGGACACTGAAGCTTTCTTT. This sequence encodes CASSLGRSDTEAFF.

The chain couples TRBV24-1 to TRBJ2-7, with TRBD2 as a possible D gene (6 bases). V lost 5 bases to trimming and J lost 2 bases, with 9 bases between them. The germline V gene has CDR1 KGHDR and CDR2 SFDVKD. The CDR3 has 13 residues. CDR3: CATSVGGTYEQYF. CDR3 sequence (DNA): TGTGCCACCAGTGTGGGCGGGACCTACGAGCAGTACTTC.

There are a few counts of this clone. The CDR3 loop reads CASSLVAGVLNEQFF. The DNA for the CDR3 is TGCGCCAGCAGCTTGGTAGCGGGAGTACTCAATGAGCAGTTCTTC. The chain carries TRBV5-1 and TRBJ2-1; 9 positions match TRBD2. This CDR3 is built from 15 residues. V lost 0 bases, J lost 6 bases, and 4 bases stayed unmatched. Germline V gene sequence: CDR1 SGHRS, CDR2 YFSETQ.

The V call is TRBV2, the J call TRBJ2-5; 8 nucleotides agree with TRBD1. V was clipped by 5 bases and J by 5 bases; unmatched bases: 7. The CDR3 sequence is 14 residues long. The germline V gene has CDR1 SNHLY and CDR2 FYNNEI. Here the CDR3 reads CASSPDRVRETQYF. CDR3 DNA sequence: TGTGCCAGCAGTCCGGACAGGGTTCGGGAGACCCAGTACTTC.

The gene calls are TRBV9 and TRBJ1-5, with a possible D match to TRBD1 (6 bases). V dropped 0 bases and J dropped 7 bases, with 11 bases sitting between them. The CDR3 spans 14 residues. The germline CDR1 and CDR2 sequences are SGDLS and YYNGEE. This CDR3 is CASSVGPGQQPQHF. The CDR3 DNA reads TGTGCCAGCAGCGTAGGTCCGGGACAACAGCCCCAGCATTTT.

The CDR3 nucleotides are TGTGCCAGCAGCCCACGACCGGGACTAGCGTCAGATACGCAGTATTTT. This sequence encodes CASSPRPGLASDTQYF. The chain is built from TRBV11-3 and TRBJ2-3, with 10 bases aligning to TRBD2. With 5 bases clipped from V and 4 bases from J, the junction kept 9 bases outside the gene matches. The germline V gene has CDR1 SGHNT and CDR2 YENEEA. The CDR3 length is 16 residues. Combining the CDR3 with reference TRBV11-3 and TRBJ2-3 gives the whole variable domain EAGVVQSPRYKIIEKKQPVAFWCNPISGHNTLYWYLQNLGQGPELLIRYENEEAVDDSQLPKDRFSAERLKGVDSTLKIQPAELGDSAVYLCASSPRPGLASDTQYFGPGTRLTVL.

This clone was counted once. V and J are TRBV4-1 and TRBJ2-1, with TRBD2 matching over 10 bases. V shed 0 bases, J shed 3 bases, and the junction held 5 bases outside the gene matches. Germline V gives CDR1 MGHRA, CDR2 YSYEKL. The CDR3 length is 17 residues. The CDR3 loop is CASSQDIAGGGYNEQFF. The CDR3 DNA sequence: TGCGCCAGCAGCCAAGATATAGCGGGAGGCGGCTACAATGAGCAGTTCTTC.